This T cell receptor beta chain was observed in a study of STAT5B mutations in CD4+ large granular lymphocyte leukemia (dated by TCRdb to 2022 to 2024). With regard to the full study: Among the healthy controls, the CDR3 'QG' motif was associated with a particular HLA allele. The study compared the TCRbeta repertoires of patients with CD4+ T-cell large granular lymphocyte leukemia against the TCRbeta repertoires of healthy blood donors. Flow cytometry on FACSCanto II or FACSVerse confirmed that purified fractions exceeded 95% purity among lymphocytes. Summary of the overall study and its limitations: Greater clonality appeared to be present in CD4-sorted patient repertoires than in healthy CD4+ repertoires, and the difference was retained after the putative leukemic clones were removed. TRBV06-family usage was enriched among the top patient clones (8/27) compared with healthy controls (2/35). Main leukemic clonotypes were private to each patient, although over 20% of the main leukemic clonotypes were found at low frequency in the non-leukemic repertoires of other patients. Data were not HLA-matched; higher clonality in CD4+ versus CD8+ T-LGLL could reflect the relatively small sample size.

The CDR3 sequence holds 13 residues, the cysteine and phenylalanine included. The CDR3 DNA has 39 bases and is translated from base 1. The V and J ends are trimmed by 4 bases and 6 bases, leaving 9 bases between them. CDR1 LNHDA and CDR2 SQIVND were looked up in the germline V gene (reference sequence). The immunoSEQ assay at survey resolution was applied to genomic DNA for sequencing of TCRbeta rearrangements. Regarding the original processing steps: A lowest detectable productive clonotype frequency of 2.59 x 10-5 was observed in the TCR sequencing data. Only productive TCRbeta rearrangements, defined as complete and in-frame sequences, were included in the analyses. Clonality for each sample was calculated as Simpson clonality in the immunoSEQ Analyzer version 3.0. Clones were binned by frequency as very rare, small, medium, large (1-20%) or hyperexpanded (>20%). Generation probabilities were estimated with OLGA 1.2.3, V-gene circos plots were generated with VDJtools, specificities were searched for in VDJdb, and CDR3 motifs were identified with GLIPH. The immuneACCESS repertoire file appears here via TCRdb, limited to in-frame rearrangements. These files lack a portion of the clones; in checked studies, under half of the deficit traces to unresolved V genes, and the cause of the others is not known. The V and J calls and clone size come from that table; D and trimming were worked out from the DNA. This sample holds tens of thousands of clones; around 84% were observed only once. Clones ranked in the top ten supply less than 0.45% of the sample.

Buffy coats from over 35 blood donors, supplied by the Finnish Red Cross blood service, were used as healthy controls. All TCR-sequenced material derived from peripheral blood: patient blood samples and healthy donor buffy coats. Ficoll-Hypaque gradient centrifugation was used to isolate peripheral blood mononuclear cells. For the healthy controls, CD4+ cells were obtained from buffy coats by magnetic purification. Genomic DNA was extracted using the Gentra Puregene Cell and Tissue kit, and a Qubit 2.0 fluorometer was used to quantify it. Of note for this clone: Its antigen is not yet known. Base qualities are not provided; no much larger clone lies one nucleotide away.

The rearrangement joined TRBV19 to TRBJ2-2, with no confidently assigned D gene. The clonotype was recovered from a human donor in good health. Material for sequencing was CD4+ T cells from blood buffy coats. The CDR3 region has the sequence CASSTQSAGELFF. The DNA sequence is TGTGCCAGTAGTACCCAGTCGGCCGGGGAGCTGTTTTTT.